A single sample gave rise to the 8 T cell receptor beta chains below, sequenced in a study of blood T cell repertoires in COVID-19. Measured with immunoSEQ multiplex PCR; TCRdb has only the in-frame clones, and not every one. The sample has about 220,000 clones; 83% are singletons. Sample: PBMCs or T cells enriched from blood (not recorded which). These TCRs come from a woman in her 50s who had been exposed to COVID-19.

The genes are TRBV7-2 and TRBJ2-2; no clear D. Germline values: CDR1 SGHTA, CDR2 FQGNSA. CDR3 length equals 15 residues. Trimming left V 0 bases short and J 3 bases short, with 8 bases between. As DNA, the CDR3 is TGTGCCAGCAGCTTAGCGGGCGTGGACACCGGGGAGCTGTTTTTT. This sequence encodes CASSLAGVDTGELFF.

The chain carries TRBV11-3 and TRBJ2-1; 9 bases agree with TRBD2. This CDR3 has 18 residues. Germline lookup yields CDR1 SGHNT and CDR2 YENEEA. V trimming: 3 bases; J trimming: 9 bases; junction bases outside the gene matches: 18. CDR3 DNA sequence: TGTGCCAGCAGCTTTGAGTCCGCTAGCGGGGATCGAGAGGGTGAGCAGTTCTTC. This encodes CASSFESASGDREGEQFF. Combining the CDR3 with reference TRBV11-3 and TRBJ2-1 gives the whole variable domain EAGVVQSPRYKIIEKKQPVAFWCNPISGHNTLYWYLQNLGQGPELLIRYENEEAVDDSQLPKDRFSAERLKGVDSTLKIQPAELGDSAVYLCASSFESASGDREGEQFFGPGTRLTVL.

This clone has a handful of counts. The rearrangement uses TRBV21-1 and TRBJ1-4; TRBD1 is taken as the D call from the table, unchecked against the DNA. TRBV21-1 is marked as a pseudogene. The CDR3 covers 15 residues. Here the CDR3 DNA reads TGTGCCAGCAGCAAAGAGCTGGACAGGAATGAAAAACTGTTTTTT. Protein sequence: CASSKELDRNEKLFF.

This clone was found once. This chain uses TRBV5-4 with TRBJ1-2; TRBD1 is a possible D gene (5 bases). In germline, CDR1 is SGHNT, CDR2 YYREEE (reference sequence). CDR3 size: 13 residues. V was shortened by 3 bases and J by 3 bases, with 9 bases between the two germline ends. The CDR3 is CASSSGADYGYTF. The CDR3 bases are TGTGCCAGCAGCTCTGGGGCAGACTATGGCTACACCTTC.

This clone was counted once. The V gene is TRBV9, the J gene TRBJ1-6; a weak D match, TRBD1 (5 bases). Germline loops: CDR1 SGDLS, CDR2 YYNGEE. CDR3 size: 17 residues. V was shortened by 3 bases and J by 0 bases, with 13 bases between the two germline ends. CDR3 sequence reads: CASSENRLSSYNSPLHF. The DNA of the CDR3 is TGTGCCAGCAGCGAGAACAGGCTTAGCTCCTATAATTCACCCCTCCACTTT.

CDR3 region: CASSATGGETQYF. For the CDR3, the DNA is TGTGCCAGCAGTGCCACCGGTGGAGAGACCCAGTACTTC. V usage is TRBV28 and J usage is TRBJ2-5; the D is unclear. The CDR3 is made up of 13 amino acids. V was clipped by 5 bases and J by 4 bases, with 11 bases between them. CDR1 and CDR2 from the germline V gene are MDHEN and SYDVKM. Filled out from reference TRBV28 and TRBJ2-5, the complete variable domain reads DVKVTQSSRYLVKRTGEKVFLECVQDMDHENMFWYRQDPGLGLRLIYFSYDVKMKEKGDIPEGYSVSREKKERFSLILESASTNQTSMYLCASSATGGETQYFGPGTRLLVL.

The chain carries TRBV10-3 and TRBJ2-2; 11 nucleotides align to TRBD2. This CDR3 is 15 amino acids long. Germline-derived CDR1 and CDR2 are ENHRY and SYGVKD. V was clipped by 6 bases and J by 6 bases; unmatched bases: 6. The CDR3 loop reads CAISPTSGDPGELFF. The CDR3, as DNA: TGTGCCATCAGCCCGACTAGCGGGGACCCCGGGGAGCTGTTTTTT.

The rearrangement joins TRBV6-6 to TRBJ1-6; D call uncertain. The length of the CDR3 is 16 residues. The germline V gene has CDR1 MNHNY and CDR2 SVGAGI (reference sequence). The V gene lost 5 bases and the J gene lost 0 bases, with 11 bases spanning the gap. The CDR3 bases are TGTGCCAGCAGTAACGACAAGAGCTCCTATAATTCACCCCTCCACTTT. It is translated as CASSNDKSSYNSPLHF.